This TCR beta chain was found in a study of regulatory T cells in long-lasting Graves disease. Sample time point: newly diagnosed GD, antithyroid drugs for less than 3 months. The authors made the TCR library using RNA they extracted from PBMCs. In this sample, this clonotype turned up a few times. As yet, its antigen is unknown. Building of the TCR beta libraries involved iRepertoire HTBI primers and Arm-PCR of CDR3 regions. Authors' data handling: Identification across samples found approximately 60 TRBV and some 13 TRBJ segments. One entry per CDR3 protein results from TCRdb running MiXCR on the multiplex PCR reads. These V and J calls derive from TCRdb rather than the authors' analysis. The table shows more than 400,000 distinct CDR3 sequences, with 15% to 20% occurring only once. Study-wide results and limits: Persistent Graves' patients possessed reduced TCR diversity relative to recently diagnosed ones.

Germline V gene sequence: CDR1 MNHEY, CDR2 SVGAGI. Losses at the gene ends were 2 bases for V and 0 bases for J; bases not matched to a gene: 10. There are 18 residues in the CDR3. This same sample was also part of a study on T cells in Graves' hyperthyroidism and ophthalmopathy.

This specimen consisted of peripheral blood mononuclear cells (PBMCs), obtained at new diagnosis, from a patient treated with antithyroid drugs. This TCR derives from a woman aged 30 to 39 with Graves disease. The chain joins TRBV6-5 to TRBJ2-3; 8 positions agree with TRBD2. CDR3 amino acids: CASSYPLITSGSTDTQYF. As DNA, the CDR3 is TGTGCCAGCAGTTACCCCTTAATAACTAGCGGTAGCACAGATACGCAGTATTTT.